The TCR beta chain under discussion was sequenced for a study of blood T cell repertoires in COVID-19. The overall study: In each case, the material was cDNA or gDNA derived from T cells, B-cell-depleted T cells, or PBMCs.

Residents of about two dozen US areas, aged roughly 18 to 89 years, made up the participants. Cohort allocation depended upon clinical history that participants reported. Profiling relied on immunoSEQ multiplex PCR, and the TCRdb table lists in-frame clones only, not all of them. The table lists roughly 180,000 clones, about 80% of them singletons. The CDR3 contains 11 residues. V gave up 4 bases and J gave up 5 bases, with 7 bases separating them. Per the germline V gene, CDR1 is SGHDT and CDR2 is YYEEEE. V and J are TRBV5-6 and TRBJ2-7; D possibly corresponds to TRBD2 (5 bases). Sequencing input: PBMCs or T cells enriched from blood (not recorded which). The TCR sequence derives from a man in his 60s who had been exposed to COVID-19. The CDR3 spells CASSLGNEQYF. DNA of the CDR3: TGTGCCAGCAGCCTCGGGAACGAGCAGTACTTC.